This passage covers 22 T cell receptor beta chains from one sample sequenced in a study of T cells in localized non-small cell lung cancer. Sequenced by immunoSEQ multiplex PCR; TCRdb stores in-frame clones only, minus some. The sample consists of some 34,000 clones, about four fifths of them appearing once. This specimen was peripheral blood, taken before any cancer treatment. The receptor set was obtained from a male donor at least 60 years old with stage III squamous cell lung carcinoma.

This clone was seen a handful of times. The V call is TRBV2, the J call TRBJ2-7; D remains ambiguous. CDR1 and CDR2 from the germline V gene are SNHLY and FYNNEI. V gave up 7 bases and J gave up 3 bases, with 10 bases separating them. CDR3 length: 12 residues. The CDR3 region has the DNA TGTGCCAGCACCCAGGCAAACTACGAGCAGTACTTC. Amino acids: CASTQANYEQYF. The whole variable domain, filled in from reference TRBV2 and TRBJ2-7, reads EPEVTQTPSHQVTQMGQEVILRCVPISNHLYFYWYRQILGQKVEFLVSFYNNEISEKSEIFDDQFSVERPDGSNFTLKIRSTKLEDSAMYFCASTQANYEQYFGPGTRLTVT.

Comment on this clone: Other DNA sequences in the sample encode the same CDR3. The genes are TRBV29-1 and TRBJ1-1, with a possible D match to TRBD1 (5 bases). V was shortened by 6 bases and J by 2 bases, with 13 bases between the two germline ends. The CDR3 covers 13 residues. Looked up from germline, CDR1 is SQVTM and CDR2 is ANQGSEA. CDR3 sequence reads: CSVYRGINTEAFF. In DNA form, the CDR3 reads TGCAGCGTCTATAGGGGTATCAACACTGAAGCTTTCTTT.

The rearrangement joins TRBV4-3 to TRBJ1-3; D call uncertain. Deletions cut 1 base from V and 4 bases from J, with 8 bases between. The germline CDR1 and CDR2 sequences are LGHNA and YSLEER. This CDR3 has 14 amino acids. The CDR3 DNA follows: TGCGCCAGCAGCCAAGGAGCGGGAGGAAACACCATATATTTT. It specifies CASSQGAGGNTIYF.

The gene calls are TRBV6-5 and TRBJ2-1; 10 bases map to TRBD2. Per the germline V gene, CDR1 is MNHEY and CDR2 is SVGAGI. CDR3 length equals 16 residues. The V segment lost 1 base and the J segment 4 bases; nucleotides outside the gene matches: 4. The CDR3 nucleotides read TGTGCCAGCAGTTACTTAGCGGGGGGCTATTACAATGAGCAGTTCTTC. As protein: CASSYLAGGYYNEQFF.

V and J are TRBV25-1 and TRBJ2-6; tentatively, D is TRBD1 or TRBD2 (6 bases each). V was shortened by 6 bases and J by 3 bases, with 21 bases between the two germline ends. This CDR3 region has 18 residues. The germline CDR1 and CDR2 sequences are MGHDK and SYGVNS. The CDR3 protein is CASSPERVGGYGANVLTF. In nucleotides, the CDR3 is TGTGCCAGCAGCCCGGAGAGGGTAGGGGGGTATGGGGCCAACGTCCTGACTTTC.

This chain uses TRBV11-1 with TRBJ2-2, with 9 bases fitting TRBD1. V lost 6 bases to trimming and J lost 4 bases; unmatched junction nucleotides: 3. The CDR3 spans 14 residues. CDR1 and CDR2 (germline): SGHAT, FQDESV (reference sequence). CDR3 nucleotide sequence: TGTGCCAGCAGGACGACAGGGGGCACCGGGGAGCTGTTTTTT. Protein product: CASRTTGGTGELFF.

Concerning this clone itself: The CDR3 end shows no conserved phenylalanine or tryptophan, and so a read error is likely. The genes are TRBV7-8 and TRBJ1-2; TRBD1 might be the D (5 bases). Germline V lookup: CDR1 SGHVS, CDR2 FQNEAQ. V lost 6 bases and J 8 bases, leaving 22 bases between the germline ends. The CDR3 runs 15 residues. CDR3 loop: CASRQNIGDHRGYTL. The CDR3, as DNA: TGTGCCAGCAGACAAAATATAGGGGATCATAGGGGCTACACCCTC.

The chain uses TRBV28 and TRBJ1-4, with D maybe TRBD1 (5 bases). CDR3 length: 15 residues. The germline V gene has CDR1 MDHEN and CDR2 SYDVKM. V was cut by 3 bases and J by 4 bases, with 12 bases left in between. The CDR3 DNA is TGTGCCAGCAGTTTGGCGGAGGGGCGTAATGAAAAACTGTTTTTT. Protein: CASSLAEGRNEKLFF.

The chain uses TRBV6-5 and TRBJ1-5; D not certain. The CDR3 has 15 residues. Trimming removed 0 bases at V and 3 bases at J, with 9 bases between. CDR1 and CDR2 (germline): MNHEY, SVGAGI. The CDR3 loop is CASSYSILNNQPQHF. The DNA for the CDR3 is TGTGCCAGCAGTTACTCGATACTGAACAATCAGCCCCAGCATTTT.

This chain uses TRBV9 with TRBJ1-4, with D uncertain. Germline CDR1 reads SGDLS; CDR2 reads YYNGEE. Between the trimmed V and J ends, which lost 3 bases and 2 bases, there was a span of 11 bases. There are 15 residues in the CDR3. The CDR3 is CASSATGGTNEKLFF. In DNA, the CDR3 is TGTGCCAGCAGCGCCACCGGAGGGACTAATGAAAAACTGTTTTTT. Full variable domain (missing parts from reference TRBV9 and TRBJ1-4): DSGVTQTPKHLITATGQRVTLRCSPRSGDLSVYWYQQSLDQGLQFLIQYYNGEERAKGNILERFSAQQFPDLHSELNLSSLELGDSALYFCASSATGGTNEKLFFGSGTQLSVL.

The chain couples TRBV29-1 to TRBJ2-5; 9 positions agree with TRBD2. V gave up 6 bases and J gave up 3 bases; unmatched junction bases: 2. This CDR3 is built from 12 residues. Germline V CDR1 and CDR2: SQVTM, ANQGSEA. CDR3 protein: CSVRGGEETQYF. The CDR3 nucleotides are TGCAGCGTGCGGGGGGGAGAAGAGACCCAGTACTTC.

The chain carries TRBV2 and TRBJ2-5, with 7 bases lining up with TRBD1. In germline, CDR1 is SNHLY, CDR2 FYNNEI. The CDR3 sequence is 13 residues long. The ends lost 5 bases at V and 1 base at J; junction bases unmatched: 1. CDR3 protein: CASSRDSQETQYF. DNA of the CDR3: TGTGCCAGCAGTAGGGACAGCCAAGAGACCCAGTACTTC.

The V gene is TRBV4-1, the J gene TRBJ1-4, with D unresolved. The V gene lost 0 bases and the J gene lost 8 bases, with 19 bases spanning the gap. The V gene's germline CDR1 is MGHRA and CDR2 YSYEKL. This CDR3 contains 17 residues. The CDR3 bases are TGCGCCAGCAGCCAAGATAGATATCCGGGCGGGTCGGAAAAACTGTTTTTT. It translates to CASSQDRYPGGSEKLFF.

The J gene is TRBJ2-1, the V gene TRBV5-1, with 7 bases fitting TRBD1. J gave up 6 bases and V 2 bases, and 5 bases lay outside the gene matches. This CDR3 region has 14 residues. CDR1 SGHRS and CDR2 YFSETQ come from the germline V gene. The CDR3 DNA reads as TGCGCCAGCAGCTTAAGACAGGGCTTCAATGAGCAGTTCTTC. This translates into CASSLRQGFNEQFF.

V usage is TRBV7-2 and J usage is TRBJ2-1, with D perhaps matching TRBD2 (6 bases). This CDR3 has 14 residues. V was pared by 5 bases and J by 4 bases, with 12 bases between. CDR1 SGHTA and CDR2 FQGNSA come from the germline V gene. CDR3 amino acids: CASSPSGLYNEQFF. CDR3 nucleotide sequence: TGTGCCAGCAGCCCCTCGGGACTTTACAATGAGCAGTTCTTC. Together with reference TRBV7-2 and TRBJ2-1, the CDR3 gives the full variable domain: GAGVSQSPSNKVTEKGKDVELRCDPISGHTALYWYRQSLGQGLEFLIYFQGNSAPDKSGLPSDRFSAERTGGSVSTLTIQRTQQEDSAVYLCASSPSGLYNEQFFGPGTRLTVL.

This rearrangement joins TRBV10-3 to TRBJ1-2; a weak D match, TRBD1 (5 bases). The CDR3 has 15 amino acids. V was pared by 2 bases and J by 1 base, with 11 bases between. Germline V gene lookup returns CDR1 ENHRY and CDR2 SYGVKD. The CDR3 DNA sequence: TGTGCCATCAGTGAGGACAGACTAATTAACTATGGCTACACCTTC. As protein: CAISEDRLINYGYTF.

The CDR3 sequence is CASSPGQGENSPLHF. In DNA form, the CDR3 reads TGCGCCAGCAGCCCTGGACAGGGGGAAAATTCACCCCTCCACTTT. The chain joins TRBV5-1 to TRBJ1-6; 10 nucleotides align to TRBD1. CDR1 SGHRS and CDR2 YFSETQ come from the germline V gene. The CDR3 contains 15 residues. Losses at the gene ends were 4 bases for V and 7 bases for J; bases not matched to a gene: 5.

This clone was seen only a few times. The rearrangement uses TRBV7-2 and TRBJ2-1; 8 bases align to TRBD1. The CDR3 runs 14 residues. CDR1 is SGHTA and CDR2 is FQGNSA in the germline V gene. V gave up 7 bases and J gave up 7 bases; unmatched junction bases: 9. Here the CDR3 reads CASTHDYRGNEQFF. For the CDR3, the DNA is TGTGCCAGCACCCACGACTACAGGGGGAATGAGCAGTTCTTC.

The rearrangement uses TRBV5-1 and TRBJ2-2, with no clear D. There are 15 residues in the CDR3. V lost 2 bases and J 0 bases, leaving 8 bases between the germline ends. Germline V lookup: CDR1 SGHRS, CDR2 YFSETQ. CDR3 DNA sequence: TGCGCCAGCAGCTTTCTTGATCCGAACACCGGGGAGCTGTTTTTT. As protein: CASSFLDPNTGELFF.

V usage is TRBV6-6 and J usage is TRBJ1-1; unclear D gene. Germline V gives CDR1 MNHNY, CDR2 SVGAGI (reference sequence). The CDR3 extends over 14 amino acids. The ends were cut back, 0 bases at V and 2 bases at J, with 7 bases in the middle. The CDR3 bases are TGTGCCAGCAGTTACTCCGAATCCAACACTGAAGCTTTCTTT. This codes for CASSYSESNTEAFF.

The table lists this clone with a few counts. This chain connects TRBV28 to TRBJ2-7; the D gene is possibly TRBD1 (5 bases). CDR3 length equals 19 residues. Per the germline V gene, CDR1 is MDHEN and CDR2 is SYDVKM. The V gene lost 6 bases and the J gene lost 6 bases, with 33 bases spanning the gap. Written as DNA, the CDR3 is TGTGCCAGCAGCTTCGTCCGGACACCTCATAACTCCCAACCGACCGAGCAGTACTTC. Amino acid sequence: CASSFVRTPHNSQPTEQYF.

The chain employs TRBV7-8 and TRBJ2-5, with 7 bases fitting TRBD1. The assigned J gene may be wrong: the sequence end matches TRBJ2-7 better. Germline V gene data show CDR1 as SGHVS and CDR2 as FQNEAQ. The CDR3 loop spans 15 amino acids. CDR3 loop: CASSPARGRSYEQYF. CDR3 DNA: TGTGCCAGCAGCCCTGCAAGGGGGCGCTCCTACGAGCAGTACTTC.